This TCR beta chain was obtained from a study of cytomegalovirus exposure and HLA in healthy donors. The study ran its PCR with 60 Vbeta and 13 Jbeta primers. The method was immunoSEQ multiplex PCR; TCRdb's version includes in-frame clones alone and lacks a portion of them. The ten top clones account for around 1.5%, within a sample of 150,000 or so clones. CDR1 and CDR2 from the germline V gene are SNHLY and FYNNEI. Trimming at V came to 2 bases and at J to 4 bases, leaving 2 bases not matched to a gene. The CDR3 spans 14 residues. Donors counted as nominally healthy when sampled, yet unrecorded immune exposures were likely.

This receptor was taken from a woman in her forties or fifties in good health and CMV-seronegative. This sequence joins TRBV2 and TRBJ1-5, with TRBD1 matching 7 bases. Source material: PBMCs. The CDR3 region has the DNA TGTGCCAGCAGTGAATCGACAGGGAATCAGCCCCAGCATTTT. Amino acids: CASSESTGNQPQHF.